Following are 30 T cell receptor beta chains from one sample sequenced in a study of OX40 agonist ivuxolimab in advanced cancers. TCRdb's copy holds only in-frame clones and misses some; the assay was immunoSEQ multiplex PCR. The table lists 100,000 to 150,000 clones, roughly 95% of them singletons. Material: CD4+ or CD8+ T cells sorted from blood, obtained in a trial of the OX40 agonist ivuxolimab. The receptors were sampled from an adult with an advanced solid tumor such as melanoma, head and neck, liver or kidney cancer.

The chain links TRBV28 to TRBJ2-7, with D tentatively TRBD2 (6 bases). Germline CDR1 and CDR2: MDHEN and SYDVKM. The CDR3 totals 17 residues. V shed 4 bases and J shed 4 bases, with 23 bases lying between them. CDR3: CASSSTPLGVAAYEQYF. CDR3 sequence (DNA): TGTGCCAGCAGTTCGACCCCCTTGGGGGTAGCGGCTTACGAGCAGTACTTC.

The chain has TRBV12-5 and TRBJ2-5; D remains ambiguous. The J call may be in error: the DNA end matches TRBJ2-7 better. Germline CDR1 reads LGHNT; CDR2 reads FRNRAP. This CDR3 comprises 12 residues. This CDR3 reads CASGLSSYEQYF. The CDR3 DNA reads as TGTGCTAGTGGTTTGTCCTCCTACGAGCAGTACTTC.

The gene calls are TRBV7-9 and TRBJ2-6; 7 bases are a match to TRBD2. The junction had 7 bases not matched to a gene; V was cut back by 2 bases and J by 3 bases. In germline, CDR1 is SEHNR, CDR2 FQNEAQ (reference sequence). The CDR3 sequence is 17 residues long. The CDR3 DNA reads as TGTGCCAGCAGCTTAATTCGGGGGGAAGTTGGGGCCAACGTCCTGACTTTC. The encoded protein is CASSLIRGEVGANVLTF.

DNA for the CDR3: TGTGCCAGCAGCCAAACGTGGGCGGCCTCTGGAAACACCATATATTTT. Residues: CASSQTWAASGNTIYF. This chain links TRBV7-9 with TRBJ1-3; unclear D gene. The germline V gene has CDR1 SEHNR and CDR2 FQNEAQ (reference sequence). Trimming stripped 5 bases from V and 0 bases from J, with 14 bases between. The CDR3 is made up of 16 amino acids.

The rearrangement uses TRBV6-1 and TRBJ2-7; D possibly corresponds to TRBD1 (6 bases). Trimming removed 6 bases at V and 7 bases at J, with 16 bases between. Germline lookup yields CDR1 MNHNS and CDR2 SASEGT. This CDR3 has 13 amino acids. In DNA, the CDR3 is TGTGCCAGCAGCCGCGCTAGGGGGAAGGAGCAGTACTTC. Its protein is CASSRARGKEQYF.

V usage is TRBV18 and J usage is TRBJ2-7; 8 nucleotides line up with TRBD1. Germline assignment: CDR1 KGHSH and CDR2 LQKENI. This CDR3 is 14 amino acids long. The ends lost 6 bases at V and 4 bases at J; junction bases unmatched: 8. CDR3 region: CASSLQGAGYEQYF. The CDR3 DNA reads as TGTGCCAGCTCTCTCCAGGGGGCGGGGTACGAGCAGTACTTC.

The chain combines TRBV19 with TRBJ2-2, with 7 bases fitting TRBD1. This CDR3 has 17 amino acids. The trim removed 5 bases at V and 0 bases at J, leaving 9 bases unmatched. Germline V lookup: CDR1 LNHDA, CDR2 SQIVND (reference sequence). Written as DNA, the CDR3 is TGTGCCAGTAGTGCGGACAGGAAGGGTCCGAACACCGGGGAGCTGTTTTTT. Its protein product is CASSADRKGPNTGELFF.

The chain's CDR3 is CASSLTGRSDTQYF. The CDR3 region has the DNA TGTGCCAGCAGCCTGACGGGGCGTTCAGATACGCAGTATTTT. V usage is TRBV6-5 and J usage is TRBJ2-3; D possibly uses TRBD1 or TRBD2 (5 bases each). The CDR3 has 14 residues. Trimming took 6 bases from V and 4 from J, leaving 14 bases between them. Looked up from germline, CDR1 is MNHEY and CDR2 is SVGAGI.

This chain uses TRBV5-1 with TRBJ1-1; D not resolved. CDR1 is SGHRS and CDR2 is YFSETQ in the germline V gene. The CDR3 consists of 13 residues. The V end was cut by 2 bases, the J end by 1 base, with 6 bases between. CDR3 sequence: CASSLGANTEAFF. The CDR3 DNA reads as TGCGCCAGCAGCTTAGGCGCGAACACTGAAGCTTTCTTT. The full variable domain, with the rest looked up from reference TRBV5-1 and TRBJ1-1, is KAGVTQTPRYLIKTRGQQVTLSCSPISGHRSVSWYQQTPGQGLQFLFEYFSETQRNKGNFPGRFSGRQFSNSRSEMNVSTLELGDSALYLCASSLGANTEAFFGQGTRLTVV.

V usage is TRBV19 and J usage is TRBJ2-2, with 13 bases identical to TRBD2. The CDR3 extends over 21 amino acids. Looked up from germline, CDR1 is LNHDA and CDR2 is SQIVND (reference sequence). J was trimmed by 4 bases and V by 3 bases; bases with no gene match: 17. As DNA, the CDR3 is TGTGCCAGTAGTATGACAGGCCAACCTGGACTAGCGGGAGTCCGCACCGGGGAGCTGTTTTTT. It is translated as CASSMTGQPGLAGVRTGELFF.

CDR3 sequence (DNA): TGTGCCGTCGGGGCAGGTTCGAACACTGAAGCTTTCTTT. This encodes CAVGAGSNTEAFF. The chain carries TRBV2 and TRBJ1-1; the D gene is possibly TRBD1 (5 bases). Looked up from germline, CDR1 is SNHLY and CDR2 is FYNNEI. The length of the CDR3 is 13 residues. Trimming shortened V by 11 bases and J by 1 base, and 14 bases separated the two germline ends.

The V and J genes are TRBV19 and TRBJ1-2, with D possibly matching TRBD1 (6 bases). Trimming cost V 8 bases and J 7 bases, with 11 bases left between them. There are 11 residues in the CDR3. Germline CDR1 LNHDA, CDR2 SQIVND (reference sequence). CDR3 sequence: CASLGGGGYTF. In nucleotides, the CDR3 is TGTGCCAGTTTAGGGGGAGGTGGCTACACCTTC.

This chain connects TRBV7-2 to TRBJ2-6; D is unresolved. The germline V gene has CDR1 SGHTA and CDR2 FQGNSA. The CDR3 contains 17 residues. The germline V and J ends were trimmed by 5 bases and 0 bases, with 14 bases remaining between them. CDR3: CASSKRTSPSGANVLTF. In nucleotides, the CDR3 is TGTGCCAGCAGCAAAAGGACCAGTCCCTCTGGGGCCAACGTCCTGACTTTC. The variable domain in full, completed from reference TRBV7-2 and TRBJ2-6, reads GAGVSQSPSNKVTEKGKDVELRCDPISGHTALYWYRQSLGQGLEFLIYFQGNSAPDKSGLPSDRFSAERTGGSVSTLTIQRTQQEDSAVYLCASSKRTSPSGANVLTFGAGSRLTVL.

The genes are TRBV5-1 and TRBJ1-4; 8 positions match TRBD1. The ends lost 3 bases at V and 8 bases at J; junction bases unmatched: 12. CDR3 length: 16 amino acids. Germline loops: CDR1 SGHRS, CDR2 YFSETQ. The CDR3 sequence: CASSSGQGAIREKLFF. DNA for the CDR3: TGCGCCAGCAGCTCAGGACAGGGCGCAATAAGGGAAAAACTGTTTTTT.

The rearrangement joins TRBV5-1 to TRBJ2-7; weak D call: TRBD2 (5 bases). Germline CDR1 and CDR2: SGHRS and YFSETQ. This CDR3 has 15 residues. V was shortened by 0 bases and J by 2 bases, with 12 bases between the two germline ends. The CDR3 DNA sequence: TGCGCCAGCAGCTTGGCTTCGGGGATCACCTACGAGCAGTACTTC. Protein sequence: CASSLASGITYEQYF.

This clone was recorded only once. This CDR3 is CASSPQGATPYEQYF. The CDR3 region has the DNA TGCGCCAGCAGTCCGCAGGGGGCTACCCCCTACGAGCAGTACTTC. The chain couples TRBV5-1 to TRBJ2-7; 8 nucleotides match TRBD1. The germline V gene encodes CDR1 SGHRS and CDR2 YFSETQ. The CDR3 has 15 residues. V gave up 5 bases and J gave up 2 bases; unmatched junction bases: 9.

This clone was detected only once. This rearrangement joins TRBV2 to TRBJ2-7, with TRBD1 identical over 9 bases. The CDR3 has 15 residues. V was pared by 5 bases and J by 5 bases, with 10 bases of the junction left unmatched. Germline V gene sequence: CDR1 SNHLY, CDR2 FYNNEI. For the CDR3, the DNA is TGTGCCAGCAGTATAACCGGGACAGGGAACCACGAGCAGTACTTC. Amino acid sequence: CASSITGTGNHEQYF.

This chain links TRBV9 with TRBJ1-6; D uncertain. Germline CDR1 and CDR2: SGDLS and YYNGEE. The V gene lost 0 bases and the J gene lost 7 bases, with 17 bases spanning the gap. This CDR3 has 17 amino acids. CDR3 DNA sequence: TGTGCCAGCAGCGTAGAGCCCAGCGGAAGGGCGAATTCACCCCTCCACTTT. This translates into CASSVEPSGRANSPLHF. Combining the CDR3 with reference TRBV9 and TRBJ1-6 gives the whole variable domain DSGVTQTPKHLITATGQRVTLRCSPRSGDLSVYWYQQSLDQGLQFLIQYYNGEERAKGNILERFSAQQFPDLHSELNLSSLELGDSALYFCASSVEPSGRANSPLHFGNGTRLTVT.

V and J are TRBV19 and TRBJ2-3, with D unresolved. The V and J ends lost 5 bases and 2 bases respectively, with 5 bases between them. Germline V lookup: CDR1 LNHDA, CDR2 SQIVND (reference sequence). This CDR3 region has 12 residues. The CDR3 region has the DNA TGTGCCAGTAGTTACCTCACAGATACGCAGTATTTT. It translates to CASSYLTDTQYF.

CDR3 DNA: TGTGCCAGCAGCTCCCTTGTGGGGGACAGGTCGAAAAATTCACCCCTCCACTTT. Residues: CASSSLVGDRSKNSPLHF. The chain recombines TRBV11-3 with TRBJ1-6; 8 nucleotides align to TRBD1. The CDR3 totals 18 residues. Trimming took 4 bases from V and 7 from J; bases not matched to a gene: 15. CDR1 SGHNT and CDR2 YENEEA come from the germline V gene.

CDR3 nucleotides: TGTGCCAGCAGTCCCTCAGGGGGGAGGTCGGAAGCTTTCTTT. Translated: CASSPSGGRSEAFF. The chain recombines TRBV6-5 with TRBJ1-1; 7 nucleotides match TRBD1. The CDR3 consists of 14 residues. The trim removed 5 bases at V and 8 bases at J, leaving 11 bases unmatched. Germline V gene data show CDR1 as MNHEY and CDR2 as SVGAGI.

The chain uses TRBV10-3 and TRBJ2-7; D might be TRBD1 (8 bases). The CDR3 extends over 15 amino acids. Germline loops: CDR1 ENHRY, CDR2 SYGVKD. V lost 3 bases, J lost 2 bases, and 14 bases lay in between. The CDR3 DNA is TGTGCCATCAGTGACCAGGGGGCGGGGGCCTACGAGCAGTACTTC. This sequence encodes CAISDQGAGAYEQYF.

This chain links TRBV7-2 with TRBJ1-5, with D hard to call. V was pared by 4 bases and J by 8 bases, with 18 bases between. In germline, CDR1 is SGHTA, CDR2 FQGNSA. The CDR3 extends over 15 amino acids. Written as DNA, the CDR3 is TGTGCCAGCAGCTACAGCGGAGGAGGCGAGGAGCCCCAGCATTTT. Amino acid sequence: CASSYSGGGEEPQHF.

The V call is TRBV4-3, the J call TRBJ2-1, with 8 bases identical to TRBD2. V was clipped by 0 bases and J by 12 bases; unmatched bases: 10. This CDR3 comprises 15 residues. Germline V lookup: CDR1 LGHNA, CDR2 YSLEER. In nucleotides, the CDR3 is TGCGCCAGCAGCCAAGATTCAAGGAGGGGACTAGGGCAGTTCTTC. As protein: CASSQDSRRGLGQFF.

The chain uses TRBV6-5 and TRBJ2-3; D is uncertain. CDR1 and CDR2 from the germline V gene are MNHEY and SVGAGI. V gave up 6 bases and J gave up 5 bases, with 9 bases separating them. This CDR3 is built from 12 residues. CDR3 sequence reads: CASSSVGDTQYF. CDR3 DNA: TGTGCCAGCAGCTCGGTGGGAGATACGCAGTATTTT.

The V gene is TRBV7-3, the J gene TRBJ2-2; D not certain. Germline lookup yields CDR1 SGHTA and CDR2 FQGTGA. V was shortened by 5 bases and J by 6 bases, with 10 bases between the two germline ends. The CDR3 sequence is 13 residues long. This CDR3 reads CASSRSSPGELFF. CDR3 DNA: TGTGCCAGCAGCCGGAGCTCACCCGGGGAGCTGTTTTTT.

J is TRBJ2-7 and V is TRBV7-2; D tentatively reads TRBD1 or TRBD2 (5 bases each). The germline CDR1 and CDR2 sequences are SGHTA and FQGNSA. The CDR3 spans 15 residues. V was pared by 4 bases and J by 2 bases, with 15 bases between. The DNA of the CDR3 is TGTGCCAGCAGCTCACCCGGGACCTCTGCCTACGAGCAGTACTTC. It codes for CASSSPGTSAYEQYF.

The rearrangement uses TRBV28 and TRBJ1-3, with unresolved D. V was pared by 5 bases and J by 0 bases, with 14 bases between. Germline V gene data show CDR1 as MDHEN and CDR2 as SYDVKM. The CDR3 runs 16 residues. CDR3 sequence (DNA): TGTGCCAGCAGTCCATTGGACGAAAGCTCTGGAAACACCATATATTTT. This codes for CASSPLDESSGNTIYF.

The genes are TRBV9 and TRBJ1-3, with D possibly matching TRBD1 (5 bases). The CDR3 contains 15 residues. Germline V gene sequence: CDR1 SGDLS, CDR2 YYNGEE. Trimming took 2 bases from V and 4 from J, leaving 13 bases between them. This chain's CDR3 is CASSVTDTWGNTIYF. In DNA form, the CDR3 reads TGTGCCAGCAGCGTGACAGACACCTGGGGAAACACCATATATTTT.

V and J are TRBV10-3 and TRBJ2-4; TRBD2 matches at 8 bases. The germline V gene encodes CDR1 ENHRY and CDR2 SYGVKD. Trimming cost V 9 bases and J 8 bases; bases outside gene matches: 12. There are 14 residues in the CDR3. The CDR3 nucleotides read TGTGCCATTGCGCCCCGGGAGGGCGGCGACATTCAGTACTTC. This gives the protein CAIAPREGGDIQYF.